A selection of T cell receptor beta chains follows, all from one sample in a study of multiple sclerosis patients with progressive multifocal leukoencephalopathy. Clones were sequenced by immunoSEQ multiplex PCR, and TCRdb holds only the in-frame ones, with some missing. The sample gives tens of thousands of clones, about nine tenths of which show up once; about 1.5% is in the top ten. Sequencing was performed on PBMCs. The receptors stem from a human donor with multiple sclerosis. Both conserved end residues are part of each CDR3. The D gene is left open where the match is weak.

D gene: NA
V gene: TRBV4-3
J gene: TRBJ2-4
CDR3 DNA: TGCGCCAGCAGCCAAGTCCGGGACGGGCCCCAAAACATTCAGTACTTC
CDR3 protein: CASSQVRDGPQNIQYF

D gene: NA
V gene: TRBV7-2
J gene: TRBJ2-7
CDR3 DNA: TGTGCCAGCATGGACTACTACGGCCACGAGCAGTACTTC
CDR3 protein: CASMDYYGHEQYF

D gene: TRBD1
V gene: TRBV7-9
J gene: TRBJ1-1
CDR3 DNA: TGTGCCAGCAGCTTTATCACAGGGGGCACTGAAGCTTTCTTT
CDR3 protein: CASSFITGGTEAFF

D gene: NA
V gene: TRBV18
J gene: TRBJ1-5
CDR3 DNA: TGTGCCAGCTCACCACCCGATCAGCCCCAGCATTTT
CDR3 protein: CASSPPDQPQHF

D gene: NA
V gene: TRBV7-8
J gene: TRBJ2-7
CDR3 DNA: TGTGCCAGCAGCTTAGCGAGGGGGAACTTCAGGAACGAGCAGTACTTC
CDR3 protein: CASSLARGNFRNEQYF

D gene: NA
V gene: TRBV18
J gene: TRBJ1-2
CDR3 DNA: TGTGCCAGCTCACGCTGGACAGACAAAGACGATGGCTACACCTTC
CDR3 protein: CASSRWTDKDDGYTF

D gene: NA
V gene: TRBV28
J gene: TRBJ1-5
CDR3 DNA: TGTGCCAGCAGTTTGTCGGGCAATCAGCCCCAGCATTTT
CDR3 protein: CASSLSGNQPQHF

D gene: TRBD1
V gene: TRBV28
J gene: TRBJ2-7
CDR3 DNA: TGTGCCAGCAACCCTCCGGGACAGGTGAACTCCTACGAGCAGTACTTC
CDR3 protein: CASNPPGQVNSYEQYF

D gene: TRBD1
V gene: TRBV6-6
J gene: TRBJ1-1
CDR3 DNA: TGTGCCAGCAGTTACGGGGGACAGGGGAACACTGAAGCTTTCTTT
CDR3 protein: CASSYGGQGNTEAFF

D gene: TRBD1
V gene: TRBV6-6
J gene: TRBJ1-2
CDR3 DNA: TGTGCCAGCAGTCAAGACAGGGTGGCTGGCTACACCTTC
CDR3 protein: CASSQDRVAGYTF

D gene: NA
V gene: TRBV9
J gene: TRBJ1-4
CDR3 DNA: TGTGCCAGCAGCCCCCGGCAGGAGAGTGAAAAACTGTTTTTT
CDR3 protein: CASSPRQESEKLFF